The 10 T cell receptor beta chains presented below share a single source sample, sequenced in a study of T cell changes during pregnancy in multiple sclerosis. Profiled with immunoSEQ multiplex PCR; TCRdb holds only in-frame clones, not every one. This sample has some 30,000 clones; 89% occur once, and the top ten carry 11%. The material was CD8+ T cells from peripheral blood mononuclear cells, obtained in the third trimester of pregnancy. Source of these receptors: a female donor with multiple sclerosis, enrolled in a pregnancy study.

The chain's CDR3 is CASSSRGAEAFF. The CDR3 nucleotides are TGTGCCAGCAGTTCCCGCGGGGCTGAAGCTTTCTTT. J is TRBJ1-1 and V is TRBV6-5; D is unclear. The germline gives CDR1 MNHEY, CDR2 SVGAGI. V dropped 4 bases and J dropped 6 bases, with 9 bases sitting between them. The length of the CDR3 is 12 residues.

The J gene is TRBJ2-1, the V gene TRBV9, with a weak D call TRBD1 (6 bases). Trimming pared 0 bases from V and 12 bases from J, leaving 13 bases between. The CDR3 totals 13 residues. From germline, CDR1 is SGDLS and CDR2 YYNGEE. In nucleotides, the CDR3 is TGTGCCAGCAGCGTAGAGGGGGACGACCGGCAGTTCTTC. It yields the protein CASSVEGDDRQFF.

This clone has just one count. The rearrangement links TRBV5-6 to TRBJ2-5, with a tentative D call TRBD1 (6 bases). V gave up 0 bases and J gave up 5 bases, with 17 bases separating them. The CDR3 runs 16 residues. Germline lookup yields CDR1 SGHDT and CDR2 YYEEEE. The CDR3 is CASSLGGGYGGETQYF. In DNA, the CDR3 is TGTGCCAGCAGCTTGGGAGGGGGTTACGGTGGGGAGACCCAGTACTTC.

The V gene is TRBV9, the J gene TRBJ2-1, with D perhaps TRBD1 (6 bases). This CDR3 region has 12 residues. The germline gives CDR1 SGDLS, CDR2 YYNGEE. V was cut by 3 bases and J by 12 bases, with 13 bases left in between. The CDR3, as DNA: TGTGCCAGCAGCGCCCAGGAAGGGGGGCAGTTCTTC. This codes for CASSAQEGGQFF.

This clone was picked up a small number of times. The V call is TRBV7-9, the J call TRBJ2-7; tentatively, D is TRBD2 (5 bases). This CDR3 has 17 amino acids. V was clipped by 1 base and J by 5 bases, with 21 bases between them. CDR1 and CDR2 from the germline V gene are SEHNR and FQNEAQ (reference sequence). CDR3 region: CASSLVFPGTSLNEQYF. The CDR3 DNA reads as TGTGCCAGCAGCTTAGTATTCCCGGGAACCTCCCTCAACGAGCAGTACTTC.

V gene TRBV19 combines with J gene TRBJ2-7; tentatively, D is TRBD2 (7 bases). CDR1 LNHDA and CDR2 SQIVND come from the germline V gene (reference sequence). The CDR3 contains 13 residues. With 6 bases removed from V and 5 bases from J, the gap between germline ends came to 14 bases. In nucleotides, the CDR3 is TGTGCCAGTAGCCCAAGGGGGAGGGACGAGCAGTACTTC. This codes for CASSPRGRDEQYF.

DNA for the CDR3: TGTGCCAGCAGTTTATTTCAGGGGAGTCAGCCCCAGCATTTT. It yields the protein CASSLFQGSQPQHF. The chain links TRBV28 to TRBJ1-5, with D maybe TRBD1 (6 bases). The CDR3 is 14 residues long. Trimming stripped 1 base from V and 6 bases from J, with 10 bases between. Germline CDR1 MDHEN, CDR2 SYDVKM.

This chain links TRBV2 with TRBJ1-1; D unclear. The V end was cut by 5 bases, the J end by 1 base, with 11 bases between. Germline CDR1 SNHLY, CDR2 FYNNEI. The CDR3 is 14 residues long. CDR3 region: CASSQIPRNTEAFF. The CDR3 nucleotides read TGTGCCAGCAGTCAGATCCCCCGGAACACTGAAGCTTTCTTT. Full variable domain (rest looked up from reference TRBV2 and TRBJ1-1): EPEVTQTPSHQVTQMGQEVILRCVPISNHLYFYWYRQILGQKVEFLVSFYNNEISEKSEIFDDQFSVERPDGSNFTLKIRSTKLEDSAMYFCASSQIPRNTEAFFGQGTRLTVV.

V and J are TRBV9 and TRBJ2-5; 7 bases fit TRBD2. This CDR3 region has 17 residues. The germline V gene has CDR1 SGDLS and CDR2 YYNGEE. Trimming cost V 0 bases and J 2 bases; bases outside gene matches: 10. The CDR3 nucleotides are TGTGCCAGCAGCGTAGCCCGGGGGGACTTTTTACAAGAGACCCAGTACTTC. Protein sequence: CASSVARGDFLQETQYF.

The chain joins TRBV7-9 to TRBJ2-5; 9 positions match TRBD2. From germline, CDR1 is SEHNR and CDR2 FQNEAQ (reference sequence). J was trimmed by 0 bases and V by 3 bases; bases with no gene match: 8. The CDR3 is 17 amino acids. The CDR3 loop reads CASSFPRLAENQETQYF. The CDR3 DNA sequence: TGTGCCAGCAGCTTCCCGCGACTAGCGGAGAACCAAGAGACCCAGTACTTC.